Shown below are 32 T cell receptor beta chains from a single sample sequenced in a study of CD8 T cells in ankylosing spondylitis. Study conclusions and caveats: Blood of patients with ankylosing spondylitis appeared to be characterized by a TCR beta motif of several highly homologous variants.

Their antigens are not known. TCRdb reanalysed the 5' RACE reads using MiXCR and keeps one entry per CDR3 protein. In the table there are about 450,000 distinct CDR3 sequences, 25% to 30% of which are singletons. The source material was blood, either unsorted or a sorted T cell fraction (not recorded which). These receptors all come from a male donor with ankylosing spondylitis.

This clonotype was seen a few times. The rearrangement joins TRBV7-2 to TRBJ2-7; TRBD2 aligns across 11 bases. J gave up 0 bases and V 4 bases, and 2 bases lay outside the gene matches. The CDR3 consists of 15 residues. The germline CDR1 and CDR2 sequences are SGHTA and FQGNSA. The CDR3, as DNA: TGTGCCAGCAGCTCGGGACTAGCGGCCTCCTACGAGCAGTACTTC. The encoded protein is CASSSGLAASYEQYF.

This chain joins TRBV3-1 and TRBJ1-1, with D possibly being TRBD1 (5 bases). Trimming cost V 4 bases and J 6 bases, with 15 bases left between them. The CDR3 has 14 residues. Germline values: CDR1 LGHDT, CDR2 YNNKEL (reference sequence). CDR3 sequence (DNA): TGTGCCAGCAGCCGCCTGGGGGGGGTGCCTGAAGCTTTCTTT. This sequence encodes CASSRLGGVPEAFF.

The chain recombines TRBV4-1 with TRBJ2-5, with a tentative D call TRBD2 (5 bases). From germline, CDR1 is MGHRA and CDR2 YSYEKL. The germline V and J ends were trimmed by 0 bases and 5 bases, with 13 bases remaining between them. The CDR3 runs to 15 residues. The CDR3 region has the DNA TGCGCCAGCAGCCAAGATAGACGGGATAAGGAGACCCAGTACTTC. This translates into CASSQDRRDKETQYF.

J is TRBJ2-1 and V is TRBV20-1; 9 nucleotides agree with TRBD2. Germline V gene data show CDR1 as DFQATT and CDR2 as SNEGSKA (reference sequence). The trim removed 5 bases at V and 8 bases at J, leaving 4 bases unmatched. This CDR3 spans 12 amino acids. CDR3 sequence (DNA): TGCAGTGCTCAGCGGGAGGACGATGAGCAGTTCTTC. It specifies CSAQREDDEQFF.

The rearrangement links TRBV6-1 to TRBJ2-3; D unclear. Trimming cost V 10 bases and J 6 bases, with 14 bases left between them. The germline V gene encodes CDR1 MNHNS and CDR2 SASEGT. The CDR3 sequence is 12 residues long. CDR3 in DNA: TGTGCCATCAAAGCTGTGGTGGATACGCAGTATTTT. Translated, it gives CAIKAVVDTQYF.

The V gene is TRBV15, the J gene TRBJ1-2; D ambiguous. Germline CDR1 is LNHNV and CDR2 is YYDKDF (reference sequence). CDR3 length: 16 amino acids. Trimming removed 5 bases from V and 0 bases from J, with 16 bases in between. CDR3 amino acids: CATSGIQDRTNYGYTF. Here the CDR3 DNA reads TGTGCCACCAGCGGAATTCAAGATAGAACTAACTATGGCTACACCTTC.

This clonotype appeared a few times. The rearrangement uses TRBV4-1 and TRBJ2-7; D unclear. Germline V gene sequence: CDR1 MGHRA, CDR2 YSYEKL. The CDR3 sequence is 15 residues long. V was shortened by 1 base and J by 3 bases, with 13 bases between the two germline ends. The CDR3 nucleotides read TGCGCCAGCAGCCAAGCTCCGGACCCGTACTACGAGCAGTACTTC. Translation gives CASSQAPDPYYEQYF.

Turning to this clonotype: This could be a read error, since a much larger clone is one nucleotide away. The chain links TRBV20-1 to TRBJ1-1, with D unclear. The CDR3 length is 11 residues. V lost 0 bases to trimming and J lost 2 bases, with 1 base between them. Germline V gene data show CDR1 as DFQATT and CDR2 as SNEGSKA (reference sequence). CDR3 residues: CSARDNTEAFF. The DNA for the CDR3 is TGCAGTGCTAGAGATAACACTGAAGCTTTCTTT.

This chain uses TRBV12-3 or TRBV12-4 with TRBJ2-7, with a tentative D call TRBD2 (5 bases). The CDR3 extends over 13 amino acids. The V end was cut by 10 bases, the J end by 2 bases, with 15 bases between. The CDR3 here is CATPRAVPYEQYV. The CDR3 DNA sequence: TGTGCCACCCCGAGGGCGGTCCCCTACGAGCAGTACGTC.

The V and J genes are TRBV12-3 or TRBV12-4 and TRBJ1-1; 7 bases map to TRBD1. The CDR3 is 15 residues long. V dropped 6 bases and J dropped 1; count of bases not matched to a gene: 8. CDR3 loop: CASRLEGARNTEAFF. The CDR3 DNA reads TGTGCCAGCAGGCTGGAGGGGGCGCGGAACACTGAAGCTTTCTTT.

The CDR3 spells CASSHPPGRSSYNEQFF. CDR3 in DNA: TGTGCCAGCAGCCATCCTCCGGGACGCAGCTCCTACAATGAGCAGTTCTTC. The chain employs TRBV4-2 and TRBJ2-1; D might be TRBD1 or TRBD2, each matching 5 bases. V was shortened by 3 bases and J by 0 bases, with 15 bases between the two germline ends. Germline V gene data show CDR1 as LGHNA and CDR2 as YNFKEQ. The CDR3 runs 17 residues.

There are a few counts of this clonotype. J is TRBJ2-1 and V is TRBV20-1; 8 bases align to TRBD1. The V gene's germline CDR1 is DFQATT and CDR2 SNEGSKA (reference sequence). The V segment lost 6 bases and the J segment 8 bases; nucleotides outside the gene matches: 6. This CDR3 region has 12 residues. The CDR3 region is CSADSTGDEQFF. The CDR3 region has the DNA TGCAGTGCAGACTCGACAGGGGATGAGCAGTTCTTC.

This clonotype was seen a handful of times. The chain carries TRBV10-2 and TRBJ2-3; D might be TRBD1 or TRBD2, each matching 5 bases. V was cut by 4 bases and J by 5 bases, with 13 bases left in between. Germline V gene sequence: CDR1 WSHSY, CDR2 SAAADI. There are 14 residues in the CDR3. In nucleotides, the CDR3 is TGCGCCAGCAGTGGACCTGTGAGGGGAGATACGCAGTATTTT. It encodes CASSGPVRGDTQYF.

In its sample, this clonotype was seen a few times. V is TRBV5-1 and J is TRBJ2-3; 11 bases line up with TRBD2. Germline V gene data show CDR1 as SGHRS and CDR2 as YFSETQ. V lost 2 bases to trimming and J lost 5 bases; unmatched junction nucleotides: 4. The CDR3 has 15 amino acids. CDR3 nucleotide sequence: TGCGCCAGCAGCTTACTAGCGGGAGTTCGAGATACGCAGTATTTT. This translates into CASSLLAGVRDTQYF.

The sample holds a few counts of this clonotype. This rearrangement joins TRBV20-1 to TRBJ2-4; D is perhaps TRBD1 or TRBD2 (6 bases each). This CDR3 has 15 residues. With 1 base removed from V and 8 bases from J, the gap between germline ends came to 18 bases. Germline assignment: CDR1 DFQATT and CDR2 SNEGSKA (reference sequence). For the CDR3, the DNA is TGCAGTGCTAGAGTCCATCCGGGGGCCATGGACATTCAGTACTTC. It is translated as CSARVHPGAMDIQYF.

This clonotype has just a few counts. The gene calls are TRBV30 and TRBJ1-2; no firm D call. Germline CDR1 and CDR2: GTSNPN and SVGIG (reference sequence). The ends were cut back, 0 bases at V and 4 bases at J, with 9 bases in the middle. CDR3 length: 13 residues. The CDR3 coding sequence is TGTGCCTGGAGTGTAGCAGCCGCCTATGGCTACACCTTC. Translation: CAWSVAAAYGYTF.

This clonotype has just a few counts. V usage is TRBV20-1 and J usage is TRBJ2-1; the match to TRBD2 covers 10 bases. With 6 bases clipped from V and 3 bases from J, the junction kept 8 bases outside the gene matches. Germline V gives CDR1 DFQATT, CDR2 SNEGSKA (reference sequence). The CDR3 has 15 residues. CDR3: CSAAPSGSFYNEQFF. The DNA of the CDR3 is TGCAGTGCCGCCCCTAGCGGGAGTTTCTACAATGAGCAGTTCTTC.

This clonotype was seen a few times. CDR3 in DNA: TGTGCCAGCAGCTTAGGACTAGACCGAGAAAAACTGTTTTTT. Translating gives CASSLGLDREKLFF. The J gene is TRBJ1-4, the V gene TRBV7-9; the D is unclear. Trimming stripped 1 base from V and 8 bases from J, with 11 bases between. The CDR3 loop spans 14 amino acids. Germline V lookup: CDR1 SEHNR, CDR2 FQNEAQ (reference sequence).

CDR3 amino acids: CASSLHGDYGYTF. In DNA form, the CDR3 reads TGTGCCAGCAGCTTACACGGGGACTATGGCTACACCTTC. The gene calls are TRBV12-3 or TRBV12-4 and TRBJ1-2, with D unclear. Deletions cut 6 bases from V and 3 bases from J, with 11 bases between. The CDR3 has 13 residues.

The chain recombines TRBV2 with TRBJ2-1, with no clear D. CDR3 length: 16 residues. V was shortened by 5 bases and J by 0 bases, with 14 bases between the two germline ends. The germline V gene encodes CDR1 SNHLY and CDR2 FYNNEI. The CDR3, as DNA: TGTGCCAGCAGTCCCCTAAGACCATTCTCCTACAATGAGCAGTTCTTC. This sequence encodes CASSPLRPFSYNEQFF.

The CDR3: CASSQKRYQETQYF. The CDR3 coding sequence is TGTGCCAGCAGCCAAAAGAGATACCAAGAGACCCAGTACTTC. The chain is built from TRBV14 and TRBJ2-5, with D uncertain. This CDR3 contains 14 residues. The V end lost 2 bases, the J end lost 0 bases, and 7 bases lay between the germline ends. The germline V gene encodes CDR1 SGHDN and CDR2 FVKESK.

The chain joins TRBV12-3 or TRBV12-4 to TRBJ1-5; D uncertain. Trimming pared 2 bases from V and 6 bases from J, leaving 8 bases between. CDR3 length equals 13 residues. The DNA for the CDR3 is TGTGCCAGCAGTTTACGGGATTTTCAGCCCCAGCATTTT. It specifies CASSLRDFQPQHF.

V and J are TRBV24-1 and TRBJ2-3, with 10 nucleotides matching TRBD2. This CDR3 has 15 amino acids. V shed 7 bases and J 1 base; nucleotides not matched to a gene: 4. CDR1 is KGHDR and CDR2 is SFDVKD in the germline V gene. The CDR3 DNA is TGTGCCACCAGCTTTGGGACTAGCGGCACAGATACGCAGTATTTT. Amino acid sequence: CATSFGTSGTDTQYF.

This clonotype turned up a few times. The chain combines TRBV5-4 with TRBJ2-5, with 7 bases fitting TRBD2. The CDR3 runs 14 residues. Germline CDR1 reads SGHNT; CDR2 reads YYREEE (reference sequence). The V and J ends lost 4 bases and 1 base, in that order; junction bases with no gene match: 4. The CDR3 protein is CASSRWEGQETQYF. The CDR3 DNA sequence: TGTGCCAGCAGCCGCTGGGAGGGCCAAGAGACCCAGTACTTC.

This clonotype was found many times. One end of the junction is discordant with germline, which a read error may explain. The CDR3 region has the DNA TGTGCCAGCAGCAGCGGACAGGGGTCCACTGAAGCTTTCTTT. As protein: CASSSGQGSTEAFF. The genes are TRBV5-1 and TRBJ1-1; 9 positions match TRBD1. CDR3 length equals 14 residues. CDR1 is SGHRS, CDR2 YFSETQ, per germline.

The genes are TRBV5-1 and TRBJ2-2; the match to TRBD1 covers 8 bases. The CDR3 extends over 15 amino acids. V was pared by 4 bases and J by 4 bases, with 6 bases of the junction left unmatched. From germline, CDR1 is SGHRS and CDR2 YFSETQ. The CDR3 DNA is TGCGCCAGCAGCACAGGGACAGGCCGCACCGGGGAGCTGTTTTTT. This gives the protein CASSTGTGRTGELFF.

The chain links TRBV5-1 to TRBJ1-2; D possibly corresponds to TRBD1 (6 bases). CDR1 SGHRS and CDR2 YFSETQ come from the germline V gene. The CDR3 sequence is 14 residues long. V dropped 2 bases and J dropped 6 bases, with 14 bases sitting between them. CDR3 sequence reads: CASSLLRTENGYTF. The CDR3 DNA reads as TGCGCCAGCAGCTTACTCCGGACAGAAAATGGCTACACCTTC. Combining the CDR3 with reference TRBV5-1 and TRBJ1-2 gives the whole variable domain KAGVTQTPRYLIKTRGQQVTLSCSPISGHRSVSWYQQTPGQGLQFLFEYFSETQRNKGNFPGRFSGRQFSNSRSEMNVSTLELGDSALYLCASSLLRTENGYTFGSGTRLTVV.

This sequence joins TRBV11-2 and TRBJ1-4; D may be TRBD1 (5 bases). Trimming shortened V by 5 bases and J by 7 bases, and 8 bases separated the two germline ends. The length of the CDR3 is 12 residues. Looked up from germline, CDR1 is SGHAT and CDR2 is FQNNGV. The CDR3 protein is CASSRGSEKLFF. Here the CDR3 DNA reads TGTGCCAGCAGCCGGGGGAGTGAAAAACTGTTTTTT.

The CDR3 nucleotides read TGTGCCAGCTCACCACCGCAGAGGATCAAGGGGCAGCCCCAGCATTTT. Protein sequence: CASSPPQRIKGQPQHF. The chain has TRBV18 and TRBJ1-5, with D possibly matching TRBD1 (5 bases). Germline V CDR1 and CDR2: KGHSH, LQKENI. V lost 0 bases and J 7 bases, leaving 16 bases between the germline ends. This CDR3 spans 16 amino acids. Looking up the rest from reference TRBV18 and TRBJ1-5 gives the full variable domain: NAGVMQNPRHLVRRRGQEARLRCSPMKGHSHVYWYRQLPEEGLKFMVYLQKENIIDESGMPKERFSAEFPKEGPSILRIQQVVRGDSAAYFCASSPPQRIKGQPQHFGDGTRLSIL.

The V call is TRBV12-5, the J call TRBJ2-1; D gene uncertain. V was trimmed by 5 bases and J by 5 bases, leaving 7 bases between them. Germline assignment: CDR1 LGHNT and CDR2 FRNRAP. The CDR3 spans 12 residues. The CDR3 DNA sequence: TGTGCTAGTGGTACCGTTAACAATGAGCAGTTCTTC. It codes for CASGTVNNEQFF.

This clonotype came up a few times. The V and J genes are TRBV3-1 and TRBJ1-2, with D perhaps TRBD1 (6 bases). Germline V gene sequence: CDR1 LGHDT, CDR2 YNNKEL (reference sequence). The V end lost 3 bases, the J end lost 4 bases, and 12 bases lay between the germline ends. The CDR3 is 14 amino acids. This CDR3 is CASSHETGVYGYTF. Written as DNA, the CDR3 is TGTGCCAGCAGCCACGAGACAGGAGTCTATGGCTACACCTTC.

The J gene is TRBJ1-1, the V gene TRBV11-2, with D possibly being TRBD1 (5 bases). V dropped 1 base and J dropped 3 bases, with 18 bases sitting between them. The CDR3 has 17 residues. Germline loops: CDR1 SGHAT, CDR2 FQNNGV. CDR3: CASSLGPPAGRDTEAFF. In DNA, the CDR3 is TGTGCCAGCAGCTTAGGTCCCCCGGCAGGGCGGGACACTGAAGCTTTCTTT.